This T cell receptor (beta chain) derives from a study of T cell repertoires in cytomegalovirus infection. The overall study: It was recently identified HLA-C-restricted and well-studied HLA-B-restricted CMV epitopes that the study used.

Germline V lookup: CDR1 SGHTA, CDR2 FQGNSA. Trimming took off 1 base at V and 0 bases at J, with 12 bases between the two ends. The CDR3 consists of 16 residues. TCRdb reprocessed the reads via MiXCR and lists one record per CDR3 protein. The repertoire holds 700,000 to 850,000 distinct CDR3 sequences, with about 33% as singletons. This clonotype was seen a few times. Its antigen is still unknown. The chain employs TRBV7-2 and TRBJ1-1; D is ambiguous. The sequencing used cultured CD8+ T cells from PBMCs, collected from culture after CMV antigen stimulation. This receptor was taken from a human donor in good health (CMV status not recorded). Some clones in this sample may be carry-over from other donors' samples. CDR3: CASSLDPRLMNTEAFF. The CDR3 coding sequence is TGTGCCAGCAGCTTAGATCCCCGGCTGATGAACACTGAAGCTTTCTTT.